This paragraph reports one TCR beta chain. This clone was seen more than once but under ten times. What antigen it recognizes has not been identified. Base quality data are lacking; no much larger clone is found one base away. The source of the sample is a study of radiotherapy plus CTLA-4 blockade in lung cancer (dated by TCRdb to 2016 to 2019). Looking at the study overall: Objective responses were observed in 18% of enrolled patients, and disease control was achieved in less than 35%. Overall study outcomes, separate from this receptor: After treatment with radiotherapy and ipilimumab, TCR clones that came from tumors expanded in the peripheral blood. Early dynamic changes in blood T cell clones, together with increased serum interferon-beta after radiation, were reported as the strongest predictors of response.

The library was generated by the immunoSEQ multiplex PCR assay. Entries here come from immuneACCESS through TCRdb and include only in-frame sequences with V and J called. Some clones fail to appear in such tables; in the studies checked, an unresolved V gene covers under half of the shortfall, and the cause of the remainder is unknown. Across this sample there are some 110,000 clones, with roughly 86% seen only once. 3% to 4% of the sample comes from the top ten. The V end loses 7 bases and the J end loses 5 bases, and a stretch of 8 bases separates them. Including the terminal cysteine and phenylalanine, the CDR3 comprises 10 residues. The entry retains the CDR3 DNA only, 30 bases that are in frame from base 1. The germline V gene (reference sequence) supplies CDR1 GTSNPN and CDR2 SVGIG. The study evaluated CTLA-4 blockade (ipilimumab) given together with focal radiation therapy in patients who had chemo-refractory metastatic non-small-cell lung cancer.

The chain links TRBV30 with TRBJ2-5, with the D gene not clear enough to name. The starting material was peripheral blood, obtained from a patient treated with radiotherapy plus ipilimumab. The clonotype was recovered from a human donor with non-small cell lung cancer that progressed on radiotherapy plus ipilimumab. Some clones in this sample may be carry-over from other donors' samples. Here the CDR3 is given as CAYAYETQYF. In nucleotides, the sequence is TGTGCCTATGCGTACGAGACCCAGTACTTC.